The clone carrying this T cell receptor beta chain was observed a few times. Antigen unknown. Compared with germline, one end of the junction differs, possibly owing to a read error. These data come from a study of T cells after yellow fever vaccination. Findings of the study overall: Bulk-population clonotypes that are abundant could appear as contaminants in FACS-sorted repertoires. Clonotypes found in both CD4 and CD8 compartments made up a small share.

The CDR3 contains 15 residues. Germline-derived CDR1 and CDR2 are SSHAT and FNYEAQ (reference sequence). UMIs and a universal primer site were added when TCR cDNA was made by 5'RACE template switching. MiXCR was run by TCRdb on the 5' RACE reads, yielding one entry per CDR3 protein. The sample includes 300,000 to 400,000 distinct CDR3 sequences, under 7.5% of them seen just once. The TCR comes from a man aged 30 to 45 who received the YFV17D yellow fever vaccine. This specimen consisted of PBMCs, obtained 5 days after the yellow fever booster vaccination. The V gene is TRBV7-7, the J gene TRBJ2-3; TRBD1 matches 7 bases. The CDR3 loop reads CASSLRQGLGDTQYF. CDR3 in DNA: TGTGCTAGCAGCTTAAGACAGGGCTTAGGAGATACGCAGTATTTT. Full variable domain (remainder filled in from reference TRBV7-7 and TRBJ2-3): GAGVSQSPRYKVTKRGQDVTLRCDPISSHATLYWYQQALGQGPEFLTYFNYEAQPDKSGLPSDRFSAERPEGSISTLTIQRTEQRDSAMYRCASSLRQGLGDTQYFGPGTRLTVL.